The 27 T cell receptor beta chains below were found in one sample sequenced in a study of response to subunit inactivated influenza vaccine. MiXCR, applied by TCRdb to the RT-PCR reads, yields one record per CDR3 protein. There are approximately 530,000 distinct CDR3 sequences in the sample; less than 7.5% occur only once, and 10% to 15% lies in the top ten. The source material was PBMCs from blood, sampled approximately 25 months after vaccination. The receptor set was obtained from a man aged 45 to 75 who received an inactivated influenza vaccine.

This clonotype was seen more than once but under ten times. The chain combines TRBV29-1 with TRBJ1-2; TRBD1 agrees at 7 bases. This CDR3 comprises 13 residues. Germline CDR1 and CDR2: SQVTM and ANQGSEA. V trimming: 4 bases; J trimming: 3 bases; junction bases outside the gene matches: 5. This CDR3 is CSVALGQDYGYTF. The DNA of the CDR3 is TGCAGCGTTGCACTTGGACAGGACTATGGCTACACCTTC.

The chain links TRBV4-3 to TRBJ2-5; the match to TRBD2 covers 7 bases. V shed 0 bases and J 12 bases; nucleotides not matched to a gene: 10. The CDR3 spans 14 residues. Germline CDR1 is LGHNA and CDR2 is YSLEER. The CDR3 loop is CASSQDRADAGEYF. In nucleotides, the CDR3 is TGCGCCAGCAGCCAAGATAGGGCGGATGCGGGGGAGTACTTC.

This clonotype came up many times. J is TRBJ2-7 and V is TRBV3-1; TRBD1 aligns across 7 bases. Germline CDR1 reads LGHDT; CDR2 reads YNNKEL (reference sequence). The CDR3 has 14 amino acids. The V gene end was trimmed by 8 bases and the J gene end by 2 bases; junction bases not matched to a gene: 9. CDR3: CASARGMDTYEQYF. CDR3 in DNA: TGTGCCAGCGCCAGGGGGATGGACACCTACGAGCAGTACTTC.

This clonotype was detected many times. CDR3 nucleotides: TGTGCCACCCGACAGGGCGAGCAGTACTTC. It is translated as CATRQGEQYF. The chain uses TRBV6-2 or TRBV6-3 and TRBJ2-7; 7 nucleotides align to TRBD1. Per germline, CDR1 MNHEY and CDR2 SVGEGT. The V gene end was trimmed by 10 bases and the J gene end by 6 bases; junction bases not matched to a gene: 3. The CDR3 runs to 10 residues.

This chain links TRBV12-3 or TRBV12-4 with TRBJ2-2, with D unresolved. This CDR3 contains 15 residues. The germline V and J ends were trimmed by 2 bases and 0 bases, with 7 bases remaining between them. CDR3 sequence (DNA): TGTGCCAGCAGTTTAAGAGAGCCGAACACCGGGGAGCTGTTTTTT. Translation: CASSLREPNTGELFF.

This clonotype was recorded a few times. The chain joins TRBV24-1 to TRBJ2-3, with 10 positions matching TRBD2. V lost 1 base, J lost 5 bases, and 8 bases stayed unmatched. The CDR3 runs to 17 residues. CDR1 and CDR2 (germline): KGHDR, SFDVKD. CDR3 sequence reads: CATSDFGSGGAKDTQYF. The CDR3, as DNA: TGTGCCACCAGTGATTTTGGGAGCGGGGGGGCGAAAGATACGCAGTATTTT.

The count of this clonotype is one. The V and J genes are TRBV7-9 and TRBJ2-6, with 8 nucleotides matching TRBD1. The CDR3 is made up of 16 amino acids. The V and J ends lost 1 base and 4 bases, in that order; junction bases with no gene match: 3. Per germline, CDR1 SEHNR and CDR2 FQNEAQ (reference sequence). The CDR3 nucleotides read TGTGCCAGCAGCTTAGTGACAGGGGCCGGGGCCAACGTCCTGACTTTC. Protein product: CASSLVTGAGANVLTF. The complete variable domain, with remaining parts taken from reference TRBV7-9 and TRBJ2-6, reads DTGVSQNPRHKITKRGQNVTFRCDPISEHNRLYWYRQTLGQGPEFLTYFQNEAQLEKSRLLSDRFSAERPKGSFSTLEIQRTEQGDSAMYLCASSLVTGAGANVLTFGAGSRLTVL.

The table lists this clonotype with many counts. This chain joins TRBV12-3 or TRBV12-4 and TRBJ1-6; no firm D call. This CDR3 is built from 15 residues. Trimming took off 2 bases at V and 4 bases at J, with 9 bases between the two ends. The CDR3 spells CASSLMRRYNSPLHF. CDR3 DNA sequence: TGTGCCAGCAGTTTAATGAGACGGTATAATTCACCCCTCCACTTT.

This clonotype has only a few counts. The J gene is TRBJ2-1, the V gene TRBV11-2; D call uncertain. Trimming took 2 bases from V and 0 from J, leaving 8 bases between them. The CDR3 consists of 15 residues. Germline V gene sequence: CDR1 SGHAT, CDR2 FQNNGV. The CDR3 is CASSLKVSSYNEQFF. In DNA, the CDR3 is TGTGCCAGCAGCTTAAAAGTGAGCTCCTACAATGAGCAGTTCTTC. Supplemented by reference TRBV11-2 and TRBJ2-1, the full variable domain reads EAGVAQSPRYKIIEKRQSVAFWCNPISGHATLYWYQQILGQGPKLLIQFQNNGVVDDSQLPKDRFSAERLKGVDSTLKIQPAKLEDSAVYLCASSLKVSSYNEQFFGPGTRLTVL.

This clonotype occurred many times. The chain couples TRBV7-2 to TRBJ2-7; D gene uncertain. V was clipped by 0 bases and J by 2 bases, with 5 bases between them. The length of the CDR3 is 13 residues. Germline V lookup: CDR1 SGHTA, CDR2 FQGNSA. CDR3 region: CASSLAQTYEQYF. CDR3 in DNA: TGTGCCAGCAGCTTAGCTCAGACCTACGAGCAGTACTTC. The full variable domain, with the rest looked up from reference TRBV7-2 and TRBJ2-7, is GAGVSQSPSNKVTEKGKDVELRCDPISGHTALYWYRQSLGQGLEFLIYFQGNSAPDKSGLPSDRFSAERTGGSVSTLTIQRTQQEDSAVYLCASSLAQTYEQYFGPGTRLTVT.

This clonotype has only a few counts. The chain is built from TRBV20-1 and TRBJ1-1, with 9 positions matching TRBD1. CDR1 is DFQATT and CDR2 is SNEGSKA in the germline V gene (reference sequence). V was pared by 6 bases and J by 3 bases, with 5 bases of the junction left unmatched. CDR3 length: 13 residues. The CDR3 reads CSAGTGRYTEAFF. In nucleotides, the CDR3 is TGCAGTGCCGGGACAGGGAGATACACTGAAGCTTTCTTT.

This clonotype was picked up a small number of times. The rearrangement links TRBV20-1 to TRBJ2-1; TRBD2 aligns across 9 bases. The V gene's germline CDR1 is DFQATT and CDR2 SNEGSKA (reference sequence). This CDR3 spans 16 amino acids. The V segment lost 6 bases and the J segment 3 bases; nucleotides outside the gene matches: 12. Here the CDR3 reads CSAALFSGRLYNEQFF. The CDR3, as DNA: TGCAGTGCCGCCCTGTTTAGCGGGAGACTCTACAATGAGCAGTTCTTC.

This clonotype appeared a few times. V usage is TRBV28 and J usage is TRBJ2-5; no definite D call. CDR1 is MDHEN, CDR2 SYDVKM, per germline. Trimming shortened V by 7 bases and J by 7 bases, and 19 bases separated the two germline ends. This CDR3 is 14 amino acids long. The CDR3: CASNPEWKTVTQYF. The CDR3 DNA is TGTGCCAGCAACCCGGAATGGAAAACGGTGACCCAGTACTTC.

This clonotype has ten or more counts. V usage is TRBV7-2 and J usage is TRBJ2-7, with unresolved D. Between the trimmed V and J ends, which lost 1 base and 2 bases, there was a span of 12 bases. In germline, CDR1 is SGHTA, CDR2 FQGNSA. This CDR3 contains 15 residues. The CDR3, as DNA: TGTGCCAGCAGCTTAGGTAACACCGTAACCTACGAGCAGTACTTC. Its translation is CASSLGNTVTYEQYF.

This clonotype was recorded a few times. This chain links TRBV3-1 with TRBJ2-3, with D possibly matching TRBD2 (5 bases). V dropped 3 bases and J dropped 2 bases, with 18 bases sitting between them. The CDR3 extends over 17 amino acids. CDR1 and CDR2 (germline): LGHDT, YNNKEL (reference sequence). This CDR3 reads CASSHYGRESATDTQYF. CDR3 sequence (DNA): TGTGCCAGCAGCCACTATGGGAGAGAAAGTGCCACAGATACGCAGTATTTT.

This clonotype was observed at least ten times. The rearrangement links TRBV4-3 to TRBJ1-3; D unresolved. Germline CDR1 LGHNA, CDR2 YSLEER. The ends were cut back, 4 bases at V and 0 bases at J, with 10 bases in the middle. The CDR3 consists of 15 residues. CDR3 coding DNA: TGCGCCAGCAGCCGGTCCGAGCACTCTGGAAACACCATATATTTT. Its translation: CASSRSEHSGNTIYF.

This clonotype was recorded only once. A much larger clone sits a single nucleotide away, making a read error possible. The rearrangement links TRBV12-3 or TRBV12-4 to TRBJ2-1; TRBD1 aligns across 9 bases. The CDR3 runs 15 residues. The CDR3 loop is CASSPSGQGVNVQFF. The DNA of the CDR3 is TGTGCCAGCAGTCCATCGGGACAGGGTGTGAATGTGCAGTTCTTC.

This clonotype has only a few counts. The chain uses TRBV7-9 and TRBJ2-7; no clear D gene. The CDR3 is 16 residues long. Trimming took off 0 bases at V and 2 bases at J, with 14 bases between the two ends. CDR1 and CDR2 (germline): SEHNR, FQNEAQ (reference sequence). The CDR3 DNA is TGTGCCAGCAGCTTAGCGGTGGATCGTCGGGCCTACGAGCAGTACTTC. This gives the protein CASSLAVDRRAYEQYF.

The rearrangement links TRBV3-1 to TRBJ2-7; 8 nucleotides line up with TRBD1. Per the germline V gene, CDR1 is LGHDT and CDR2 is YNNKEL (reference sequence). After removal of 4 bases from V and 2 bases from J, the junction contained 4 bases not matched to a gene. The CDR3 extends over 14 amino acids. The DNA for the CDR3 is TGTGCCAGCAGCCGACAGGGGTCCGCCTACGAGCAGTACTTC. Its translation is CASSRQGSAYEQYF.

In its sample, this clonotype was seen a few times. CDR3: CASSQDTRGQAFF. In DNA, the CDR3 is TGCGCCAGCAGCCAAGATACTCGGGGCCAAGCTTTCTTT. The J gene is TRBJ1-1, the V gene TRBV4-3, with D possibly TRBD1 on 5 matching bases. Germline V lookup: CDR1 LGHNA, CDR2 YSLEER. This CDR3 has 13 amino acids. V was cut by 0 bases and J by 9 bases, with 11 bases left in between.

This chain connects TRBV28 to TRBJ1-5, with TRBD1 identical over 7 bases. With V trimmed by 3 bases and J by 9 bases, 11 bases remained unmatched. The germline V gene has CDR1 MDHEN and CDR2 SYDVKM. The CDR3 has 15 amino acids. CDR3 residues: CASSFWKQGRRPQHF. In DNA, the CDR3 is TGTGCCAGCAGTTTTTGGAAACAGGGGCGTCGGCCCCAGCATTTT.

J is TRBJ2-5 and V is TRBV20-1; D may be TRBD1 (6 bases). V dropped 7 bases and J dropped 0 bases, with 12 bases sitting between them. The CDR3 length is 13 residues. Germline values: CDR1 DFQATT, CDR2 SNEGSKA (reference sequence). In DNA form, the CDR3 reads TGCAGTGACCACGACAGGAACCAAGAGACCCAGTACTTC. Its translation is CSDHDRNQETQYF.

J is TRBJ2-1 and V is TRBV19, with unresolved D. CDR3 length: 13 residues. The germline gives CDR1 LNHDA, CDR2 SQIVND (reference sequence). Trimming pared 2 bases from V and 4 bases from J, leaving 6 bases between. The DNA for the CDR3 is TGTGCCAGTAGTATAACGCCTTACAATGAGCAGTTCTTC. Its protein is CASSITPYNEQFF.

This clonotype came up a few times. The chain uses TRBV19 and TRBJ1-1, with D unresolved. The CDR3 covers 13 residues. CDR1 is LNHDA, CDR2 SQIVND, per germline (reference sequence). Deletions cut 5 bases from V and 1 base from J, with 8 bases between. The CDR3 nucleotides read TGTGCCAGTAGTCCAGCGGAGAACACTGAAGCTTTCTTT. Residues: CASSPAENTEAFF.

The chain combines TRBV29-1 with TRBJ2-3; 13 nucleotides line up with TRBD2. Germline V lookup: CDR1 SQVTM, CDR2 ANQGSEA. There are 15 residues in the CDR3. Unmatched junction bases numbered 5, after V lost 4 bases and J lost 4 bases. The CDR3 sequence is CSVVGLAGKADTQYF. For the CDR3, the DNA is TGCAGCGTTGTGGGACTAGCGGGAAAAGCAGATACGCAGTATTTT.

The genes are TRBV4-3 and TRBJ2-3, with 10 bases that match TRBD1. Germline V CDR1 and CDR2: LGHNA, YSLEER. The trim removed 0 bases at V and 2 bases at J, leaving 2 bases unmatched. This CDR3 has 16 residues. Here the CDR3 DNA reads TGCGCCAGCAGCCAAGACGGGACAGGGGCCACAGATACGCAGTATTTT. Encoded protein: CASSQDGTGATDTQYF.

This clonotype was detected ten times or more. The chain joins TRBV15 to TRBJ2-5; D is ambiguous. From germline, CDR1 is LNHNV and CDR2 YYDKDF (reference sequence). This CDR3 contains 15 residues. V gave up 0 bases and J gave up 4 bases, with 12 bases separating them. The CDR3 DNA follows: TGTGCCACCAGCAGAGAGGGCAGGATCCGAGAGACCCAGTACTTC. Translated, it gives CATSREGRIRETQYF.